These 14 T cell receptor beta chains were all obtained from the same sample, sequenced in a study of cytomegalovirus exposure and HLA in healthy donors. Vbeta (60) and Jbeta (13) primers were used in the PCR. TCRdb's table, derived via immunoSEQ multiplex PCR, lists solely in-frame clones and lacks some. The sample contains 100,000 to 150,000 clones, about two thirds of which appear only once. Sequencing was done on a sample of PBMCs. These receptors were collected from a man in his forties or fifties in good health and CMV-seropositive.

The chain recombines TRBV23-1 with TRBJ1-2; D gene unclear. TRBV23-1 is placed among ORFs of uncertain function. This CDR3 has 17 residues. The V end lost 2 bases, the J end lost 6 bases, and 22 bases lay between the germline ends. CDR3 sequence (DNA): TGCGCCAGCAGTCAAGCTTATTCCGGGGTTCCAAACGATGGCTACACCTTC. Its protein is CASSQAYSGVPNDGYTF.

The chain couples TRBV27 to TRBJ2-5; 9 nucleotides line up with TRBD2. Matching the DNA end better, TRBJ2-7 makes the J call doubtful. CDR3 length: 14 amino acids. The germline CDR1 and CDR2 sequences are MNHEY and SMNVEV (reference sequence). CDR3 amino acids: CASSSAGGPYEQYF. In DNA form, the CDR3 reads TGTGCCAGCAGTTCAGCGGGAGGCCCCTACGAGCAGTACTTC.

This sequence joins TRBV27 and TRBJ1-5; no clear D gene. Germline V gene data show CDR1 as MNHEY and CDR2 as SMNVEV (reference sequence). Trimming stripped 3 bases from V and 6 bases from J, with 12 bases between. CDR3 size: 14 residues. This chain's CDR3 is CASSFVGGRQPQHF. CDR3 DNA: TGTGCCAGCAGTTTCGTAGGCGGGCGTCAGCCCCAGCATTTT.

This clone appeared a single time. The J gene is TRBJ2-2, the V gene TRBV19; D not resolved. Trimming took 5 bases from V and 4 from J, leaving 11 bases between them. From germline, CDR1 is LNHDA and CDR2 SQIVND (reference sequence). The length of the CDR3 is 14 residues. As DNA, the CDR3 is TGTGCCAGTAGTTTGGCAGCGAGCACCGGGGAGCTGTTTTTT. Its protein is CASSLAASTGELFF.

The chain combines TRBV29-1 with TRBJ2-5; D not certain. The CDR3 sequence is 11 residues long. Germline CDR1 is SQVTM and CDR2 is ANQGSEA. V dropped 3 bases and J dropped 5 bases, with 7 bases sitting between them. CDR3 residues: CSVEYFETQYF. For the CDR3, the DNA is TGCAGCGTTGAGTATTTCGAGACCCAGTACTTC. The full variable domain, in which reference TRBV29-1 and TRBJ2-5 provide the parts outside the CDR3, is SAVISQKPSRDICQRGTSLTIQCQVDSQVTMMFWYRQQPGQSLTLIATANQGSEATYESGFVIDKFPISRPNLTFSTLTVSNMSPEDSSIYLCSVEYFETQYFGPGTRLLVL.

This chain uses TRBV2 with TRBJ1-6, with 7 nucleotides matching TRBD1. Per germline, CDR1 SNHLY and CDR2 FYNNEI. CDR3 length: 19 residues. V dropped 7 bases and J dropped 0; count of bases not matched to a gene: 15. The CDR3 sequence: CASTPIGQEMSSYNSPLHF. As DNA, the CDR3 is TGTGCCAGCACGCCAATAGGACAGGAAATGAGCTCCTATAATTCACCCCTCCACTTT.

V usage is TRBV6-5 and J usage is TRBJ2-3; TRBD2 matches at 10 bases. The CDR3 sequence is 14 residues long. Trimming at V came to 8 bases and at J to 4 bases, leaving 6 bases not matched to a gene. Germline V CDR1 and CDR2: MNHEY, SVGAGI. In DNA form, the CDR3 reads TGTGCCAGCCGAGAGCGGGGGGGCCCAGATACGCAGTATTTT. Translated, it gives CASRERGGPDTQYF.

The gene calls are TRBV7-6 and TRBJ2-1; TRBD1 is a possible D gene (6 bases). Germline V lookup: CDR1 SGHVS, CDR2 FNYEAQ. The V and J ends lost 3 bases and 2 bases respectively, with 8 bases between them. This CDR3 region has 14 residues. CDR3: CASSFRTAYNEQFF. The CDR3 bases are TGTGCCAGCAGCTTCCGGACAGCCTACAATGAGCAGTTCTTC. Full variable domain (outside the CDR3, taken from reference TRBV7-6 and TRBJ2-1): GAGVSQSPRYKVTKRGQDVALRCDPISGHVSLYWYRQALGQGPEFLTYFNYEAQQDKSGLPNDRFSAERPEGSISTLTIQRTEQRDSAMYRCASSFRTAYNEQFFGPGTRLTVL.

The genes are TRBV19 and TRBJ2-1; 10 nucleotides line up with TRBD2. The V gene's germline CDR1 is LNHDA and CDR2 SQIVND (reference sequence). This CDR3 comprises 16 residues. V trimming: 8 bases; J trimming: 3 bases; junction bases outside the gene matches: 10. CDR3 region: CASSRERGGLYNEQFF. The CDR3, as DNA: TGTGCCAGTTCTCGCGAGCGGGGGGGCCTCTACAATGAGCAGTTCTTC.

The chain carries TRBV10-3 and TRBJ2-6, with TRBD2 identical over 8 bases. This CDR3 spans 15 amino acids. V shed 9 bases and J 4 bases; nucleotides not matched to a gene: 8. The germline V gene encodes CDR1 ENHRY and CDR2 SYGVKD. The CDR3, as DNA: TGTGCCATACTTTCGGGGGGGGACGGGGCCAACGTCCTGACTTTC. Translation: CAILSGGDGANVLTF.

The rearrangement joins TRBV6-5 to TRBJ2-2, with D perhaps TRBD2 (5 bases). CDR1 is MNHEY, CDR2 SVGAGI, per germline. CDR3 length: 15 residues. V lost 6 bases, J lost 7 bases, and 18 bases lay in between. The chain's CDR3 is CASSRSGPGIGELFF. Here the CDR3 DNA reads TGTGCCAGCAGCCGGAGCGGCCCTGGGATCGGGGAGCTGTTTTTT.

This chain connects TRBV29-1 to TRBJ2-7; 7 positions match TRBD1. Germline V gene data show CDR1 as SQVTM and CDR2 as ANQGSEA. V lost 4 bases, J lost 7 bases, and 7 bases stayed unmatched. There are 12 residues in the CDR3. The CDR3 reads CSVASGGREQYF. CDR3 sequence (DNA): TGCAGCGTTGCCTCAGGGGGAAGGGAGCAGTACTTC.

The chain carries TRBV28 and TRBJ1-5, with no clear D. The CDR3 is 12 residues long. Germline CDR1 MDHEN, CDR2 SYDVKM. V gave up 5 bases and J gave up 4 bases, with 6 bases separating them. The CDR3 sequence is CASSLYNQPQHF. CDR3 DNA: TGTGCCAGCAGTCTTTATAATCAGCCCCAGCATTTT.

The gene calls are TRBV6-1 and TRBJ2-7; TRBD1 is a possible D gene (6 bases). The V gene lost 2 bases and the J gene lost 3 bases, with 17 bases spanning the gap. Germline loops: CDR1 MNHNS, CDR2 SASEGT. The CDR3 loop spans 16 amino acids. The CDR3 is CASSERGIGSLYEQYF. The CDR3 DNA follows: TGTGCCAGCAGTGAAAGGGGGATAGGAAGCCTCTACGAGCAGTACTTC.